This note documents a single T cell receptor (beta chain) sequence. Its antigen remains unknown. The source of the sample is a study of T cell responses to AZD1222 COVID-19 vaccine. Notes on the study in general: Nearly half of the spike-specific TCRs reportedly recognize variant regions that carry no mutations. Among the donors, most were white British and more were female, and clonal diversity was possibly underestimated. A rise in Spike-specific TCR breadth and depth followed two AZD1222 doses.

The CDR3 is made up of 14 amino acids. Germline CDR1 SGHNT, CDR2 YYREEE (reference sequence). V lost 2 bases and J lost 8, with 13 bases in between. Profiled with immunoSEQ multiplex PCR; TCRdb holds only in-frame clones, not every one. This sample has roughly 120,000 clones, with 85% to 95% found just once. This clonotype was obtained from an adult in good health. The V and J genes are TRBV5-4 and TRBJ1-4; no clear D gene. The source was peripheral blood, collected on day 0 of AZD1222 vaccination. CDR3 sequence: CASSFAGVGEKLFF. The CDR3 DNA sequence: TGTGCCAGCAGCTTCGCTGGGGTTGGGGAAAAACTGTTTTTT.